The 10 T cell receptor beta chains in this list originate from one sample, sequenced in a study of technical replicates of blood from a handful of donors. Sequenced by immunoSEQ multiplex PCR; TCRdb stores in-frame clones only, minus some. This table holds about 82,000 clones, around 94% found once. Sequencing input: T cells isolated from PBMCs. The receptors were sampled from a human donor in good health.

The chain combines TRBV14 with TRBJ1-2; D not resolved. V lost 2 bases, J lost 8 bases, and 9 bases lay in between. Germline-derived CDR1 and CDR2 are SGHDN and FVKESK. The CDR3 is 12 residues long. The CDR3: CASSQLSFGYTF. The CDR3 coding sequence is TGTGCCAGCAGCCAACTCTCTTTCGGCTACACCTTC.

The DNA of the CDR3 is TGTGCCAGCAGCTTGGAACTAGCGGCTTACCTCACAGATACGCAGTATTTT. Translating it yields CASSLELAAYLTDTQYF. V is TRBV5-6 and J is TRBJ2-3; 8 nucleotides agree with TRBD2. Germline loops: CDR1 SGHDT, CDR2 YYEEEE. This CDR3 has 17 amino acids. J was trimmed by 2 bases and V by 0 bases; bases with no gene match: 8.

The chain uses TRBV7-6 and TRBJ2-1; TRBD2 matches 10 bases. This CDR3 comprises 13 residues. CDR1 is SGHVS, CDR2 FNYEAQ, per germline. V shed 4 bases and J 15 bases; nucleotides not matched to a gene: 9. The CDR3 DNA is TGTGCCAGCAGCTCCTCCGGGACTAGCGTATGGTTCTTC. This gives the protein CASSSSGTSVWFF.

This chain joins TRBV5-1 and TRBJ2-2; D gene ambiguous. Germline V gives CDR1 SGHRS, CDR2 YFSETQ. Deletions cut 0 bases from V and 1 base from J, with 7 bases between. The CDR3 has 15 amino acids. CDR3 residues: CASSLVRGNTGELFF. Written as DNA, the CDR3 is TGCGCCAGCAGCTTGGTGAGAGGGAACACCGGGGAGCTGTTTTTT.

In DNA, the CDR3 is TGTGCCAGCAGCGAAAGCGGGAGAAGAGAGACCCAGTACTTC. This sequence encodes CASSESGRRETQYF. The rearrangement uses TRBV9 and TRBJ2-5; 8 nucleotides agree with TRBD2. CDR3 length: 14 residues. The germline V gene encodes CDR1 SGDLS and CDR2 YYNGEE. V dropped 3 bases and J dropped 4; count of bases not matched to a gene: 5.

The CDR3 DNA sequence: TGCGCCAGCAGTGATGCTAGCGGTAGCACAGATACGCAGTATTTT. Its protein is CASSDASGSTDTQYF. The V call is TRBV10-1, the J call TRBJ2-3; 7 nucleotides match TRBD2. CDR3 length: 15 residues. Germline CDR1 reads WNHNN; CDR2 reads SYGVQD (reference sequence). V was clipped by 3 bases and J by 0 bases; unmatched bases: 3.

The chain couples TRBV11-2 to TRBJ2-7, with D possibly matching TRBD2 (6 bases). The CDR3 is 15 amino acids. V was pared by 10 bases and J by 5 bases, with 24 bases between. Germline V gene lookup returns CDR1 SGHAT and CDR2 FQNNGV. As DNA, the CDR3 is TGTGCCACCCCCCCGTTACCAACTAGCCCCCACGAGCAGTACTTC. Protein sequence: CATPPLPTSPHEQYF.

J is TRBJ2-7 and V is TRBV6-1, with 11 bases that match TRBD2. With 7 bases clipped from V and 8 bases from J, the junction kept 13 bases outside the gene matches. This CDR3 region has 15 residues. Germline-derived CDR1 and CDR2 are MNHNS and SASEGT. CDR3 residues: CASTLPAASGRKQYF. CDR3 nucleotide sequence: TGTGCCAGCACCCTCCCTGCGGCTAGCGGGAGGAAGCAGTACTTC.

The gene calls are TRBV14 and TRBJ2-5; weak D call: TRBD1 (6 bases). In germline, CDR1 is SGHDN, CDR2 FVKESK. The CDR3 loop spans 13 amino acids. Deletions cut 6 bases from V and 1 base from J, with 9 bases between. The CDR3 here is CASRNRAQETQYF. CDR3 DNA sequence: TGTGCCAGCAGGAACAGGGCCCAAGAGACCCAGTACTTC.

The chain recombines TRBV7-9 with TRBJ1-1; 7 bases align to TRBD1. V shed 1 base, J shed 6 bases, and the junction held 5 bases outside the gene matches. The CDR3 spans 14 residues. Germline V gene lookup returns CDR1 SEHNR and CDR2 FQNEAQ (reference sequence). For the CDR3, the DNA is TGTGCCAGCAGCTTAGACGGGGACAGCTCTGAAGCTTTCTTT. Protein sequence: CASSLDGDSSEAFF.